Below are 27 T cell receptor beta chains sequenced from a single sample in a study of technical replicates of blood from a handful of donors (dated by TCRdb to 2017 to 2019). Receptors were amplified or captured by the immunoSEQ multiplex PCR assay. TCRdb's version of the immuneACCESS table is confined to in-frame rearrangements and falls short of the full clone set. An unresolved V gene accounts for under half of the shortfall where checked; the remainder is of unknown origin. Counted in this sample were some 80,000 clones; around four fifths of them appeared once. The top ten constitute around 4% of the sample. Sequencing was done on a sample of PBMCs. These receptors originate from a human donor in good health. Some clones in this sample may be carry-over from other donors' samples.

This clone was seen only once. The chain is built from TRBV4-2 and TRBJ2-7; 11 bases line up with TRBD2. CDR3 length: 15 residues. V gave up 5 bases and J gave up 4 bases; unmatched junction bases: 7. Germline V gene sequence: CDR1 LGHNA, CDR2 YNFKEQ. The CDR3 DNA follows: TGTGCCAGCAGCAGTACCGGGACTAGCGGTTACGAGCAGTACTTC. As protein: CASSSTGTSGYEQYF.

V and J are TRBV28 and TRBJ2-5; TRBD2 might be the D (6 bases). V lost 7 bases, J lost 4 bases, and 13 bases lay in between. This CDR3 is 13 amino acids long. CDR1 is MDHEN, CDR2 SYDVKM, per germline. Written as DNA, the CDR3 is TGTGCCAGCAACGGGGGTGTTGTAGAGACCCAGTACTTC. It yields the protein CASNGGVVETQYF.

The chain is built from TRBV4-3 and TRBJ2-7; 8 nucleotides align to TRBD2. The germline CDR1 and CDR2 sequences are LGHNA and YSLEER. The V and J ends lost 1 base and 7 bases, in that order; junction bases with no gene match: 9. CDR3 length: 15 residues. For the CDR3, the DNA is TGCGCCAGCAGCCAAGTTGCGGGAGGACCGGGGGAGCAGTACTTC. This translates into CASSQVAGGPGEQYF.

The gene calls are TRBV29-1 and TRBJ1-2, with D possibly TRBD1 on 5 matching bases. Trimming took off 3 bases at V and 9 bases at J, with 23 bases between the two ends. CDR1 and CDR2 from the germline V gene are SQVTM and ANQGSEA. The CDR3 has 15 residues. CDR3: CSVDERQGYSVSYTF. The CDR3 DNA is TGCAGCGTTGATGAGCGTCAGGGCTATTCAGTTAGCTACACCTTC.

The chain carries TRBV30 and TRBJ2-5; 7 nucleotides match TRBD1. V lost 1 base, J lost 1 base, and 3 bases stayed unmatched. The CDR3 runs to 14 residues. From germline, CDR1 is GTSNPN and CDR2 SVGIG (reference sequence). For the CDR3, the DNA is TGTGCCTGGAGTGCAGACAGGGTCCAAGAGACCCAGTACTTC. Its protein is CAWSADRVQETQYF. Drawing the rest from reference TRBV30 and TRBJ2-5, the complete variable domain is SQTIHQWPATLVQPVGSPLSLECTVEGTSNPNLYWYRQAAGRGLQLLFYSVGIGQISSEVPQNLSASRPQDRQFILSSKKLLLSDSGFYLCAWSADRVQETQYFGPGTRLLVL.

V usage is TRBV21-1 and J usage is TRBJ2-7; TRBD2 reflects the table's D call only, with no check against the DNA. TRBV21-1 is a listed pseudogene. The CDR3 has 15 amino acids. The CDR3 coding sequence is TGTGCCAGCAGTCTTTTTAGCTTAATTACCTACGAGCAGTACTTC. Its protein is CASSLFSLITYEQYF.

The chain joins TRBV6-5 to TRBJ1-1; 8 bases line up with TRBD1. J lost 0 bases, V lost 5 bases, and 5 bases had no gene match. CDR3 length: 15 residues. Germline lookup yields CDR1 MNHEY and CDR2 SVGAGI. DNA for the CDR3: TGTGCCAGCAGTGGGTTGGACAGGGTGAACACTGAAGCTTTCTTT. It is translated as CASSGLDRVNTEAFF.

The chain combines TRBV6-5 with TRBJ2-1; 8 bases map to TRBD2. The CDR3 runs 14 residues. CDR1 and CDR2 from the germline V gene are MNHEY and SVGAGI. J gave up 7 bases and V 4 bases, and 6 bases lay outside the gene matches. The CDR3 here is CASSSSGGGNEQFF. In DNA, the CDR3 is TGTGCCAGCAGTTCGAGCGGGGGTGGTAATGAGCAGTTCTTC.

The chain uses TRBV6-1 and TRBJ1-4, with a weak D call TRBD1 (5 bases). CDR3 length: 15 residues. Germline CDR1 reads MNHNS; CDR2 reads SASEGT. With 5 bases removed from V and 8 bases from J, the gap between germline ends came to 18 bases. The CDR3 bases are TGTGCCAGCAGTATACAGGATAGTAGTCTCGAAAAACTGTTTTTT. Translating it yields CASSIQDSSLEKLFF.

The gene calls are TRBV4-1 and TRBJ1-5; the D gene is possibly TRBD1 (5 bases). V was shortened by 2 bases and J by 6 bases, with 8 bases between the two germline ends. CDR1 is MGHRA and CDR2 is YSYEKL in the germline V gene. The CDR3 spans 13 residues. The CDR3 DNA follows: TGCGCCAGCAGCCAACAGGGTATTCAGCCCCAGCATTTT. It encodes CASSQQGIQPQHF.

V usage is TRBV6-4 and J usage is TRBJ2-1, with a weak D call TRBD1 (7 bases). The CDR3 length is 15 residues. CDR1 and CDR2 from the germline V gene are MRHNA and SNTAGT. V shed 5 bases and J shed 6 bases, with 17 bases lying between them. The CDR3: CASSPRDSGGNEQFF. The CDR3 nucleotides are TGTGCCAGCAGTCCCCGGGACTCAGGGGGCAATGAGCAGTTCTTC.

This chain uses TRBV15 with TRBJ2-7; TRBD2 matches 7 bases. Germline V gene lookup returns CDR1 LNHNV and CDR2 YYDKDF (reference sequence). With 3 bases clipped from V and 0 bases from J, the junction kept 5 bases outside the gene matches. The CDR3 is 15 amino acids. CDR3 sequence reads: CATSRNRGSSYEQYF. For the CDR3, the DNA is TGTGCCACCAGCAGGAACCGCGGGAGCTCCTACGAGCAGTACTTC.

The chain uses TRBV7-9 and TRBJ2-2; 9 positions match TRBD2. The germline CDR1 and CDR2 sequences are SEHNR and FQNEAQ (reference sequence). This CDR3 is 15 amino acids long. The junction had 4 bases not matched to a gene; V was cut back by 5 bases and J by 3 bases. In DNA, the CDR3 is TGTGCCAGCAGCCCGAGCGGGGGGCACACCGGGGAGCTGTTTTTT. Protein product: CASSPSGGHTGELFF.

The V call is TRBV6-1, the J call TRBJ2-7, with 12 nucleotides matching TRBD2. Germline V gene lookup returns CDR1 MNHNS and CDR2 SASEGT. This CDR3 has 15 amino acids. After removal of 5 bases from V and 2 bases from J, the junction contained 4 bases not matched to a gene. The CDR3 DNA is TGTGCCAGCAGTAGGACTAGCGGGGACCCCTACGAGCAGTACTTC. This codes for CASSRTSGDPYEQYF.

V gene TRBV28 combines with J gene TRBJ1-1; D is uncertain. The CDR3 is 16 residues long. CDR1 is MDHEN and CDR2 is SYDVKM in the germline V gene. V was clipped by 6 bases and J by 2 bases, with 19 bases between them. The CDR3 nucleotides read TGTGCCAGCAGGAAAATGGGCGGGCGTTATAACACTGAAGCTTTCTTT. Amino acids: CASRKMGGRYNTEAFF.

This chain connects TRBV4-2 to TRBJ2-7; TRBD2 is a possible D gene (5 bases). Trimming shortened V by 0 bases and J by 3 bases, and 12 bases separated the two germline ends. In germline, CDR1 is LGHNA, CDR2 YNFKEQ. The CDR3 totals 15 residues. The CDR3 loop is CASSQDFPGSYEQYF. The CDR3 nucleotides read TGTGCCAGCAGCCAAGACTTCCCGGGGAGCTACGAGCAGTACTTC.

The chain recombines TRBV29-1 with TRBJ1-4; TRBD1 agrees at 8 bases. V lost 4 bases, J lost 8 bases, and 3 bases stayed unmatched. Per germline, CDR1 SQVTM and CDR2 ANQGSEA. The CDR3 has 12 amino acids. Here the CDR3 DNA reads TGCAGCGTTGGTACAGGGGGGGAAAAACTGTTTTTT. Protein sequence: CSVGTGGEKLFF.

This chain joins TRBV29-1 and TRBJ2-7, with TRBD2 as a possible D gene (6 bases). The V end was cut by 1 base, the J end by 4 bases, with 8 bases between. The V gene's germline CDR1 is SQVTM and CDR2 ANQGSEA. The CDR3 is made up of 12 amino acids. CDR3 sequence: CSVEGEVYEQYF. As DNA, the CDR3 is TGCAGCGTTGAAGGGGAGGTGTACGAGCAGTACTTC.

CDR3 sequence: CASSLGKGDTDTQYF. CDR3 coding DNA: TGCGCCAGCAGCTTGGGTAAGGGGGACACAGATACGCAGTATTTT. The chain carries TRBV5-1 and TRBJ2-3, with a tentative D call TRBD1 (6 bases). The CDR3 length is 15 residues. Trimming stripped 0 bases from V and 2 bases from J, with 10 bases between. Germline V gene sequence: CDR1 SGHRS, CDR2 YFSETQ.

J is TRBJ2-7 and V is TRBV14, with TRBD1 as a possible D gene (5 bases). V was clipped by 1 base and J by 2 bases, with 15 bases between them. The length of the CDR3 is 16 residues. Germline assignment: CDR1 SGHDN and CDR2 FVKESK. Here the CDR3 reads CASSQALSAGPYEQYF. The CDR3 nucleotides read TGTGCCAGCAGCCAAGCCCTCTCGGCAGGGCCCTACGAGCAGTACTTC.

The chain has TRBV1 and TRBJ2-5; TRBD2 is the table's D call and was not checked against the DNA. TRBV1 is given as a pseudogene. The CDR3 is 15 residues long. CDR3 DNA: TGCACCAGCAGCCAAGAGAAGAGGCCCCGAGAGACCCAGTACTTC. Its protein product is CTSSQEKRPRETQYF.

A few counts support this clone. This rearrangement joins TRBV4-3 to TRBJ2-3; 13 positions match TRBD2. The CDR3 runs 19 residues. Germline-derived CDR1 and CDR2 are LGHNA and YSLEER. Trimming took 0 bases from V and 5 from J; bases not matched to a gene: 11. CDR3 sequence: CASSQDGLAGVPLEDTQYF. The CDR3 DNA sequence: TGCGCCAGCAGCCAAGATGGACTAGCGGGGGTGCCCCTTGAAGATACGCAGTATTTT.

This chain connects TRBV19 to TRBJ1-2, with no clear D. Trimming shortened V by 3 bases and J by 8 bases, and 7 bases separated the two germline ends. The length of the CDR3 is 11 residues. Germline V gene lookup returns CDR1 LNHDA and CDR2 SQIVND (reference sequence). The DNA for the CDR3 is TGTGCCAGTAGTATTCGAGGAGGCTACACCTTC. The encoded protein is CASSIRGGYTF.

This clone showed up just once. J is TRBJ2-7 and V is TRBV7-2, with 8 positions matching TRBD1. Germline CDR1 and CDR2: SGHTA and FQGNSA. This CDR3 spans 14 amino acids. With V trimmed by 5 bases and J by 3 bases, 6 bases remained unmatched. Here the CDR3 reads CASSPGQDYYEQYF. The CDR3 region has the DNA TGTGCCAGCAGCCCGGGACAGGATTACTACGAGCAGTACTTC.

The chain couples TRBV19 to TRBJ1-1; 10 nucleotides line up with TRBD1. J was trimmed by 4 bases and V by 7 bases; bases with no gene match: 6. The germline V gene has CDR1 LNHDA and CDR2 SQIVND (reference sequence). The CDR3 has 14 amino acids. CDR3 in DNA: TGTGCCAGTACTTGGACAGGGGGGAGCACTGAAGCTTTCTTT. Protein sequence: CASTWTGGSTEAFF.

Note on this clone: Mismatch with germline at one junction end may stem from a read error. V usage is TRBV5-4 and J usage is TRBJ2-7, with D unresolved. CDR3 length: 12 residues. CDR1 is SGHNT and CDR2 is YYREEE in the germline V gene (reference sequence). The CDR3 spells CASSLVSHEQYF. The CDR3 DNA follows: TGTGCCAGCAGCTTGGTCTCCCACGAGCAGTACTTC.

J is TRBJ2-7 and V is TRBV11-2; D not certain. Germline-derived CDR1 and CDR2 are SGHAT and FQNNGV. Trimming took 3 bases from V and 4 from J, leaving 7 bases between them. CDR3 length: 12 amino acids. The CDR3 region has the DNA TGTGCCAGCAGCTTCTCACAGTACGAGCAGTACTTC. Its protein product is CASSFSQYEQYF.